These T cell receptor beta chains were read from a single sample in a study of response to subunit inactivated influenza vaccine. MiXCR, applied by TCRdb to the RT-PCR reads, yields one record per CDR3 protein. This table has about 620,000 distinct CDR3 sequences, approximately 12% appearing once. Sequencing used PBMCs from blood, obtained on the day of vaccination. The receptors come from a man aged 45-65 years who received an inactivated influenza vaccine. The CDR3 runs from the conserved cysteine through the conserved F or W. The D gene is left open where the match is weak. Some rows mark clone size as missing; the rest say once, few, many or name a class of expanded clone.

TRBJ2-7 - TRBV6-1 TRBD1 TGTGCCAGCAGAGGCGGACAGGGGGGCCCCAGTGGGCAGTACTTC CASRGGQGGPSGQYF
TRBJ2-2 many TRBV10-3 - TGTGCCACACAGACCGAATACACCGGGGAGCTGTTTTTT CATQTEYTGELFF
TRBJ2-7 few TRBV4-3 - TGCGCCAGCAGCCAAGTTGGGCTAGAATTCCACGAGCAGTACTTC CASSQVGLEFHEQYF
TRBJ2-5 few TRBV7-8 TRBD1 TGTGCCAGCAGCTCCACAGGGGGCGGGGAGACCCAGTACTTC CASSSTGGGETQYF
TRBJ2-3 - TRBV5-1 TRBD2 TGCGCCAGCAGCGGATGGACTAGCGGGAGTTCTGATACGCAGTATTTT CASSGWTSGSSDTQYF
TRBJ2-5 many TRBV7-9 - TGTGCCAGCAGCTTAGGAACAGACCAAGAGACCCAGTACTTC CASSLGTDQETQYF
TRBJ2-2 - TRBV20-1 - TGCAGTGCTAGTAGGGCGAAGGGGGCCGGGGAGCTGTTTTTT CSASRAKGAGELFF
TRBJ2-6 - TRBV11-1 TRBD1 TGTGCCAGCAGCTTAGTAAAAGCCATGGCAGGGGGCGAACGGGCCAACGTCCTGACTTTC CASSLVKAMAGGERANVLTF
TRBJ2-7 - TRBV6-2/TRBV6-3 - TGTGCCAGCAGTACGCAGGGAATGGGTGACGAGCAGTACTTC CASSTQGMGDEQYF
TRBJ2-1 - TRBV3-1 - TGTGCCAGCAGCCAACCGGGATCAGTGGCCTACAATGAGCAGTTCTTC CASSQPGSVAYNEQFF
TRBJ2-7 many TRBV10-3 - TGTGCCATCAGTGAAGGACTTGGGGCAGGGGATACCTACGAGCAGTACTTC CAISEGLGAGDTYEQYF
TRBJ2-5 once TRBV5-1 - TGCGCCAGCAGCTTGGAGTCAGGGACCAAGATGACCCAGTACTTC CASSLESGTKMTQYF
TRBJ2-6 few TRBV15 - TGTGCCACCAGCAGAGTGGGACTTGGGGCCAACGTCCTGACTTTC CATSRVGLGANVLTF
TRBJ2-7 many TRBV6-2/TRBV6-3 TRBD1 TGTGCCAGCAACCGAATCTCCGGGACAGCCTCCTACGAGCAGTACTTC CASNRISGTASYEQYF
TRBJ2-7 - TRBV29-1 - TGCAGCGTCCCCTGGGGGGCCGAGCAGTACTTC CSVPWGAEQYF
TRBJ2-5 many TRBV3-1 - TGTGCCAGCAGCCAGCGGGAAGGGGTCCAAGAGACCCAGTACTTC CASSQREGVQETQYF
TRBJ2-3 many TRBV5-1 - TGCGCCAGCAGCTTGTTAGGGTATAGCCCAGATACGCAGTATTTT CASSLLGYSPDTQYF
TRBJ2-1 few TRBV6-2/TRBV6-3 TRBD2 TGTGCCAGCAGCCGATCCAGCGGGAGGCTAGGCAATGAGCAGTTCTTC CASSRSSGRLGNEQFF
TRBJ2-2 many TRBV11-2 - TGTGCCAGCAGCTCCTCTTGGGAGCTGTTTTTT CASSSSWELFF
TRBJ2-7 many TRBV5-1 TRBD1 TGCGCCAGCAGCCTCCGGGACAGGGACGAGCAGTACTTC CASSLRDRDEQYF
TRBJ2-7 - TRBV6-2/TRBV6-3 - TGTGCCAGCAGCCGCCTATTGGACGACTACGAGCAGTACTTC CASSRLLDDYEQYF
TRBJ2-1 few TRBV15 TRBD1 TGTGCCACCAGTAAGGGACAGGGATACAATGAGCAGTTCTTC CATSKGQGYNEQFF
TRBJ2-7 - TRBV15 - TGTGCCACCAGCAGAGAAGGGAATTCTGCCTACGAGCAGTACTTC CATSREGNSAYEQYF
TRBJ2-4 few TRBV5-1 TRBD2 TGCGCCAGCAGCTGGACTAGCGGAGCCAAAAACATTCAGTACTTC CASSWTSGAKNIQYF
TRBJ2-1 once TRBV4-2 - TGTGCCATCAGCCACGGGCGCAATGAGCAGTTCTTC CAISHGRNEQFF
TRBJ2-2 - TRBV15 - TGTGCCACCAGCAGAGGTCCGGTAGGCTCGGACACCGGGGAGCTGTTTTTT CATSRGPVGSDTGELFF
TRBJ1-1 few TRBV20-1 - TGCAGTGCTAGAGATCGAAGTGAAATGGGCACTGAAGCTTTCTTT CSARDRSEMGTEAFF
TRBJ1-2 few TRBV7-2 - TGTGCCAGCAGCTTAGAAGGGGTGTTAGCTAACTATGGCTACACCTTC CASSLEGVLANYGYTF
TRBJ2-5 few TRBV3-1 - TGTGCCAGCAGCCTACCGGGTGGAGTAAGGACCCAGTACTTC CASSLPGGVRTQYF
TRBJ2-6 - TRBV11-2 - TGTGCCAGCAGCTCGGGAGGGGCCAACGTCCTGACTTTC CASSSGGANVLTF
TRBJ1-1 few TRBV29-1 - TGCAGCGTTTCCAAGAGACTGAACACTGAAGCTTTCTTT CSVSKRLNTEAFF
TRBJ2-5 many TRBV4-1 TRBD1 TGCGCCAGCAGCCTTCGCATCGCCACAGGGGTAGGAAAGACCCAGTACTTC CASSLRIATGVGKTQYF
TRBJ2-5 - TRBV28 TRBD2 TGTGCCAGCAGTTTGGGTAGCGGGTCTCAAGAGACCCAGTACTTC CASSLGSGSQETQYF
TRBJ2-1 few TRBV3-1 TRBD2 TGTGCCAGCAGCCAAGGCGGCGGGGGGCATGGTGAGCAGTTCTTC CASSQGGGGHGEQFF
TRBJ2-1 few TRBV20-1 TRBD2 TGCAGTGCTAGAGATGTACTAGCGACCTACAATGAGCAGTTCTTC CSARDVLATYNEQFF
TRBJ1-1 - TRBV4-3 TRBD1 TGCGCCAGCAGCCACGGTTACAGGGGGCGAAACACTGAAGCTTTCTTT CASSHGYRGRNTEAFF
TRBJ2-3 few TRBV29-1 TRBD2 TGCAGCGCCGTAGCGGGAGGATACACAGATACGCAGTATTTT CSAVAGGYTDTQYF
TRBJ2-1 - TRBV11-1 TRBD2 TGTGCCAGCAGCAGCCCCCAATTTATAGGACTAGCGGTCTACAATGAGCAGTTCTTC CASSSPQFIGLAVYNEQFF
TRBJ1-2 many TRBV20-1 - TGCAGTGCCCGCTCATCAGAAGGGAACTATGGCTACACCTTC CSARSSEGNYGYTF
TRBJ1-1 - TRBV28 - TGTGCCAGCAGAGCTGGCGGACAGATGAACACTGAAGCTTTCTTT CASRAGGQMNTEAFF
TRBJ1-3 many TRBV6-2/TRBV6-3 - TGTGCCAGCAGTTACGGGCGGAGCTCTGGAAACACCATATATTTT CASSYGRSSGNTIYF
TRBJ2-3 once TRBV2 TRBD2 TGTGCCATCTGCCCCTCTAGCGGGGCCAGCCTTTTTGTCCCAGATACGCAGTATTTT CAICPSSGASLFVPDTQYF
TRBJ2-7 - TRBV10-3 TRBD2 TGTGCCATCAGGGGGGGACTAGCGGGGGGCCCAACGCCCTACGAGCAGTACTTC CAIRGGLAGGPTPYEQYF
TRBJ2-5 - TRBV12-3/TRBV12-4 TRBD1 TGTGCCAGCAGTATCCTAGGACAGGGGCTTGGAGAGACCCAGTACTTC CASSILGQGLGETQYF